The entry below describes one TCR beta chain. Across about 22 US areas, participants ranged in age from roughly 18 to 95 years. This sample was taken from a study of blood T cell repertoires in COVID-19. Whole-study context: Samples representing acute and convalescent COVID-19 were sourced from the United States, Italy and Spain.

V was clipped by 8 bases and J by 5 bases; unmatched bases: 2. The CDR3 sequence is 12 residues long. Germline-derived CDR1 and CDR2 are MNHNY and SVGAGI (reference sequence). Assay: immunoSEQ multiplex PCR; the TCRdb copy retains only in-frame clones and omits some. In the table there are roughly 220,000 clones, 88% of which are singletons. The V call is TRBV6-6, the J call TRBJ2-5; TRBD2 matches at 10 bases. This TCR derives from a woman aged 45 to 65 with acute COVID-19. Sample: PBMCs or T cells enriched from blood (not recorded which). In nucleotides, the CDR3 is TGTGCCAGCCAAGCGGGAGGGGAGACCCAGTACTTC. Translating gives CASQAGGETQYF.